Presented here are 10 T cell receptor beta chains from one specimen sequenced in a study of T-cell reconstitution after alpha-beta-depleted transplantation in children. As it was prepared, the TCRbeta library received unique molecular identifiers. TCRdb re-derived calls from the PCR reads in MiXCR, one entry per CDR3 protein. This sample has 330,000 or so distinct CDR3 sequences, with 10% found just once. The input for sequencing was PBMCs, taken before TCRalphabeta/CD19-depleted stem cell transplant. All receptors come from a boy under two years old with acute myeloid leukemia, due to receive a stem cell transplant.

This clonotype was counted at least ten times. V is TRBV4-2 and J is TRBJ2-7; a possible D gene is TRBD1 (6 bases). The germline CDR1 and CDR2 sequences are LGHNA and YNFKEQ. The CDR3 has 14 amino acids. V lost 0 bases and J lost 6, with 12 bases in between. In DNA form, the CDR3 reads TGTGCCAGCAGCCAAGAGTCACCCAGGGGCGAGCAGTACTTC. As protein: CASSQESPRGEQYF.

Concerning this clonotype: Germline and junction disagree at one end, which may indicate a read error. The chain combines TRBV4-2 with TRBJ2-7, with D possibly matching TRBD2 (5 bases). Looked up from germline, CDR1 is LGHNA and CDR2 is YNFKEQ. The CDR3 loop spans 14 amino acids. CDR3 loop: CARSPGILCYEQYF. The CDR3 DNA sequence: TGTGCCAGGAGCCCCGGGATCCTCTGCTACGAGCAGTACTTC.

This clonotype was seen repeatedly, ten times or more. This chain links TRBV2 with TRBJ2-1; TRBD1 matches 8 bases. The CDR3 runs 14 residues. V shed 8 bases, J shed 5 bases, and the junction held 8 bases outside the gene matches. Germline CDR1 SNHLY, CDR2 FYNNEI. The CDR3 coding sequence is TGTGCCAGCGGAGGCGACAGGGGAGACAATGAGCAGTTCTTC. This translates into CASGGDRGDNEQFF.

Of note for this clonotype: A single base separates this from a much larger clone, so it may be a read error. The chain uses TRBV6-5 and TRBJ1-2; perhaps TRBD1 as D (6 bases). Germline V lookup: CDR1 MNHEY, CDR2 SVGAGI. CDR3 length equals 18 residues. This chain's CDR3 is CSSSWDPQGPGRTYGYTF. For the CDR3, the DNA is TGTTCCAGCAGTTGGGATCCACAGGGCCCCGGGAGGACCTATGGCTACACCTTC.

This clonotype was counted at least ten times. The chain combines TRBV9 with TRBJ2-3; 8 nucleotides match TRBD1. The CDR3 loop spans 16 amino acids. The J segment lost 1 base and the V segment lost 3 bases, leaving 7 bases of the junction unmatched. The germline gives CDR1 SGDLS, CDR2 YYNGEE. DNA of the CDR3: TGTGCCAGCAGCGCCCTAGGACAGGGAGGCACAGATACGCAGTATTTT. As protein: CASSALGQGGTDTQYF.

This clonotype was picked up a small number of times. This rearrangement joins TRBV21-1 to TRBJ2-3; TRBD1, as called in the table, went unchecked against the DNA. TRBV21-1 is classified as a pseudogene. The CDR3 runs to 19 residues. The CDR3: CASSAYRSAGEVSTDTQYF. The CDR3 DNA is TGTGCCAGCAGCGCTTATAGGTCGGCAGGGGAGGTTAGCACAGATACGCAGTATTTT.

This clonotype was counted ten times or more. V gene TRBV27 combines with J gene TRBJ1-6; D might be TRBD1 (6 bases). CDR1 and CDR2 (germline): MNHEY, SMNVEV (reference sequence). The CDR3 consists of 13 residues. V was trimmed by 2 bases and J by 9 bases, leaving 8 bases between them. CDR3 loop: CASSLQGRSPLHF. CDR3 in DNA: TGTGCCAGCAGTTTACAGGGGCGTTCACCCCTCCACTTT.

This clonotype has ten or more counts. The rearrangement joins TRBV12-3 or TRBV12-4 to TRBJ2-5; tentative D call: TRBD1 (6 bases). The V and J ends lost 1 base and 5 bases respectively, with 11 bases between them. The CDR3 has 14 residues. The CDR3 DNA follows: TGTGCCAGCAGTTTAGAGGGGGTGTGGGAGACCCAGTACTTC. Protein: CASSLEGVWETQYF.

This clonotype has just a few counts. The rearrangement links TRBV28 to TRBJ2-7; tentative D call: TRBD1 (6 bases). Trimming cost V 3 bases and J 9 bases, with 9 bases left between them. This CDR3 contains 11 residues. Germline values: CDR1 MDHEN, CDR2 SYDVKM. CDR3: CASSFTGSQYF. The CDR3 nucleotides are TGTGCCAGCAGTTTTACAGGGTCGCAGTACTTC.

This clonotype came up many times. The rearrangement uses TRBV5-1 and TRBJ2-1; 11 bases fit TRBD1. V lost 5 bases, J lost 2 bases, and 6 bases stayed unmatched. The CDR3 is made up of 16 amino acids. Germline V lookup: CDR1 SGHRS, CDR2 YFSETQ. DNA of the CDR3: TGCGCCAGCAGTTACGGGACAGGGGGTCCCTACAATGAGCAGTTCTTC. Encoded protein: CASSYGTGGPYNEQFF.